The 9 T cell receptor beta chains presented below share a single source sample, sequenced in a study of cytomegalovirus exposure and HLA in healthy donors. The method was immunoSEQ multiplex PCR; TCRdb's version includes in-frame clones alone and lacks a portion of them. The sample includes 260,000 or so clones, less than 95% of them seen just once. The sequencing input was PBMCs. Receptors originate from a woman aged 30 to 39 in good health and CMV-seronegative.

This rearrangement joins TRBV27 to TRBJ2-7; D gene ambiguous. V lost 5 bases and J lost 7, with 18 bases in between. The CDR3 loop spans 14 amino acids. Per the germline V gene, CDR1 is MNHEY and CDR2 is SMNVEV (reference sequence). CDR3 nucleotide sequence: TGTGCCAGCAGTGCCACGCGTACGGTCCGGGAGCAGTACTTC. Protein product: CASSATRTVREQYF.

The chain links TRBV4-1 to TRBJ1-5; D not resolved. The CDR3 contains 15 residues. Deletions cut 1 base from V and 0 bases from J, with 7 bases between. Germline loops: CDR1 MGHRA, CDR2 YSYEKL. The CDR3 bases are TGCGCCAGCAGCCAAGTTGTAGGTAGCAATCAGCCCCAGCATTTT. Its translation is CASSQVVGSNQPQHF.

The chain joins TRBV9 to TRBJ2-3; D is possibly TRBD1 (5 bases). Per germline, CDR1 SGDLS and CDR2 YYNGEE. The V end was cut by 4 bases, the J end by 3 bases, with 18 bases between. The CDR3 covers 16 residues. The chain's CDR3 is CASSTGRESLTDTQYF. For the CDR3, the DNA is TGTGCCAGCAGCACAGGCAGGGAATCTCTAACAGATACGCAGTATTTT.

The table lists this clone with a count of one. The J gene is TRBJ2-5, the V gene TRBV27; 8 bases align to TRBD2. This CDR3 contains 14 residues. V shed 5 bases, J shed 4 bases, and the junction held 6 bases outside the gene matches. Looked up from germline, CDR1 is MNHEY and CDR2 is SMNVEV (reference sequence). The CDR3 protein is CASSLVAGGETQYF. In nucleotides, the CDR3 is TGTGCCAGCAGTCTGGTGGCGGGAGGAGAGACCCAGTACTTC.

This chain connects TRBV28 to TRBJ2-5; no clear D. This CDR3 spans 13 amino acids. From germline, CDR1 is MDHEN and CDR2 SYDVKM. Trimming took 4 bases from V and 5 from J, leaving 11 bases between them. The CDR3: CASSWLYGETQYF. The CDR3 DNA follows: TGTGCCAGCAGTTGGTTGTACGGGGAGACCCAGTACTTC.

In its sample, this clone was seen a few times. This CDR3 reads CASSPKRQGTRYQETQYF. The CDR3 nucleotides are TGTGCCAGCTCACCAAAGAGACAGGGGACACGGTACCAAGAGACCCAGTACTTC. This chain uses TRBV18 with TRBJ2-5; 8 bases are a match to TRBD1. The CDR3 runs to 18 residues. With V trimmed by 2 bases and J by 0 bases, 11 bases remained unmatched. CDR1 and CDR2 (germline): KGHSH, LQKENI.

The chain links TRBV4-3 to TRBJ2-7; 9 bases fit TRBD1. Trimming removed 3 bases from V and 4 bases from J; junction bases left unmatched: 7. Germline CDR1 and CDR2: LGHNA and YSLEER. The CDR3 consists of 15 residues. CDR3 coding DNA: TGCGCCAGCAGCCAGGACACCGGGACAGGGTACGAGCAGTACTTC. This sequence encodes CASSQDTGTGYEQYF.

The chain carries TRBV15 and TRBJ1-5; D not certain. This CDR3 is built from 15 residues. Between the trimmed V and J ends, which lost 0 bases and 2 bases, there was a span of 8 bases. Germline V CDR1 and CDR2: LNHNV, YYDKDF (reference sequence). In nucleotides, the CDR3 is TGTGCCACCAGCAGAGATGGGCAAGGCAATCAGCCCCAGCATTTT. Encoded protein: CATSRDGQGNQPQHF. The full variable domain, with the rest looked up from reference TRBV15 and TRBJ1-5, is DAMVIQNPRYQVTQFGKPVTLSCSQTLNHNVMYWYQQKSSQAPKLLFHYYDKDFNNEADTPDNFQSRRPNTSFCFLDIRSPGLGDTAMYLCATSRDGQGNQPQHFGDGTRLSIL.

The J gene is TRBJ2-1, the V gene TRBV4-1, with 8 bases lining up with TRBD2. Germline CDR1 is MGHRA and CDR2 is YSYEKL. Trimming at V came to 1 base and at J to 3 bases, leaving 5 bases not matched to a gene. The CDR3 has 16 amino acids. Here the CDR3 DNA reads TGCGCCAGCAGCCAAGTTGAGGCGGGAGGCTACAATGAGCAGTTCTTC. It translates to CASSQVEAGGYNEQFF.